This record concerns one T cell receptor (beta chain) sequence. Its antigen is not yet known. Qualities for individual bases were not recorded, and no much larger clone is one base off. In this study, sorted CD4+ and CD8+ T cells from the blood of healthy subjects and of severe aplastic anemia patients had their TCR repertoires deep-sequenced. Ficoll-Paque density gradient centrifugation was used to isolate peripheral blood mononuclear cells. Before DNA was extracted, CD4+ and CD8+ T cells were sorted using either FACS or magnetic beads. Genomic DNA was used as template for profiling of TCR beta VDJ combinations and CDR3 sequences. TCR repertoire sequencing was run on an Illumina HiSeq 2000. For the original study's pipeline: Repertoires were assessed using TRBV/TRBJ rearrangement plots, CDR3 size and DJ length profiles, and Simpson's diversity index. The most abundant DNA sequence in the deep sequencing data was taken as the immunodominant clone. CDR3 amino acid sequences were screened for sharing across subjects and were compared with published repertoires and the VDJdb database. The public sequencing data were trimmed at Q25 with fastp and processed into clonotypes with MiXCR by TCRdb, which kept only in-frame beta chains. Each record represents a unique CDR3 protein, reported with the most common genes and DNA among its rows. These V and J calls derive from TCRdb rather than the authors' analysis. The sample table contains some 210,000 distinct CDR3 sequences; only one count was recorded for about 59% of them. The ten largest clones represent 25% to 30% of the sample.

The data derive from a study of CD8+CD57+ T cells in acquired aplastic anemia listed by TCRdb under 2018. Looking at the study overall: A mean of roughly 3.2 ug of DNA, ranging from roughly 0.18 to 30 ug, was extracted from sorted CD4+ and CD8+ cells. An average of around 10 million reads for CD4+ cells and under 12 million reads for CD8+ cells was obtained from healthy donor samples.

Study-wide conclusions, independent of this receptor: Around 27 CD8+ CDR3 sequences were found in both patients and controls but appeared to be highly expressed in patients and within the immunodominant clones of the patients. No significant difference in CD8+ Simpson's diversity was found between patients and healthy controls (P=0.060).

This receptor was obtained from a human donor in good health. The specimen sequenced was sorted CD4+, CD8+, or CD8+CD57+ T cells (not recorded which) from PBMCs.

This receptor carries the CDR3 CASSSTFNSPLHF. DNA sequence: TGTGCCAGCAGTTCTACCTTTAATTCACCCCTCCACTTT. The receptor chain draws on TRBV12-3 or TRBV12-4 and TRBJ1-6, with the D gene uncertain. At the junction V is shortened by 4 bases and J by 6 bases, with 7 bases in between. The CDR3 has 13 amino acids, counting the end cysteine and phenylalanine. The DNA shown is the 39-base CDR3, in frame from base 1.